This T cell receptor (beta chain) stems from a study of shared clonotypes between healthy human individuals (dated by TCRdb to 2020 to 2021). Study-level background: A few men and a couple of women, aged 18 to 49 years, made up the cohort. For each donor, three plates each were used for CD4 naive and CD4 memory, two plates were used for CD8 naive, and one plate was used for CD8 memory. To estimate repertoire size and how much clonotypes are shared between individuals, the study performed deep sequencing of blood TCR repertoires from 4 to 6 healthy adults. Libraries were prepared and TCR repertoires were sequenced by different laboratories using diverse techniques, in order to increase sequencing depth and limit assay-specific biases. Between about 0.94 and 8.9 billion PBMCs per donor were obtained by leukapheresis. The paper as a whole reports these results and caveats: Compared with non-shared clonotypes, the clonotypes found in all four sorted-subset donors had higher generation probabilities. Naive subsets generally had larger estimated clonotype richness than memory subsets. Pairwise subsampling indicated that sequencing depth was expected to affect the degree of clonotype sharing among donors. Across a handful of donors, approximately 5% of naive CD4, around 3.3% of naive CD8, about 2.3% of memory CD4, and 0.3% to 0.45% of memory CD8 clonotypes were shared. Sampling was limited to blood, and TCR repertoires in tissue likely differ from TCR repertoires in blood. The small number of donors limited the genetic and exposure-history diversity represented. Even with the large sequencing depth, rarefaction of the sorted-subset datasets indicated that sequencing was incomplete.

TCR CDR3 regions were amplified from genomic DNA by multiplex PCR using the deep immunoSEQ assay. For each cell subset, the extracted genomic DNA was distributed evenly across all wells of several immunoSEQ 96-well plates, and each plate served as one replicate. For sorted subsets, about 200 ng genomic DNA, equal to tens of thousands of T cell genomes, was loaded into each replicate PCR. The purified libraries were quantified using a Qubit 3.0 fluorometer, sized with a Bioanalyzer 2100, and then quantified again using the KAPA Library Quantification kit. Each immunoSEQ 96-well plate was sequenced on its own single-read 150-cycle Illumina NextSeq 550 flow cell. The study's processing was this. The immunoSEQ output contained only junctional sequences without quality scores, so filtering could not match that applied to full-length reads. To assign V/J genes and CDR3, sequences were annotated using PyIR, a Python wrapper for IgBLAST v1.9, with IMGT germline references. Any read was removed if the V/J assignment was weak (E-value above 1e-6), the CDR3 was missing, or the read contained stop codons, out-of-frame junctions, or ambiguous translated residues. V3J clonotypes were defined by identical inferred V gene, J gene, and CDR3 amino acid sequence. The percentage overlap between two repertoires was calculated by dividing the number of shared unique clonotypes by the size of the smaller repertoire. Richness of each repertoire was evaluated using RTK rarefaction, the Chao1 estimator, and Recon v2.1 estimates of unobserved clonotypes. Generation probabilities for all TCRbeta clonotypes obtained by the gDNA method from a handful of donors were computed using OLGA. Here the immuneACCESS table is served through TCRdb, limited to in-frame sequences with V and J called. Missing clones are a known gap in these copies; in checked studies unresolved V genes cover under half, and the rest lacks a known reason. The V and J calls and clone size are taken from that table; D and trimming were inferred from the DNA. The sample profile shows some 660,000 clones; around 78% of them were found once. The ten top clones hold around 1.7% of the sample.

A remark on this clone: No antigen is known for it. Base qualities are not recorded, but no much larger clone differs from it by a single base.

The donors were healthy, HIV-negative adults who had no recently reported acute infections or vaccinations. All donors were Caucasian adults living in Nashville, Tennessee, USA. CD4+ T cells were enriched by magnetic negative selection, after which naive cells were positively selected on CD45RA and the negative fraction was taken as the memory subset. Blood was collected by leukapheresis, and PBMCs were isolated by Ficoll-Histopaque density gradient centrifugation and then cryopreserved in liquid nitrogen vapor phase. Analytical flow cytometry was used to check the purity and quantity of every magnetically sorted T cell population. Each sorted fraction had its genomic DNA isolated and then quantified by UV absorbance on a Nanodrop 2000c. Sample: memory CD4+ T cells sorted from blood. Taken with the paper, the label for cell subset or site translates to: CD45RA-negative fraction. This clonotype originated in a woman between 25 and 40 years old in good health.

The CDR3 in this case is CASSSGTGNYGYTF. In nucleotides, the sequence is TGTGCCAGCAGTTCCGGGACAGGAAACTATGGCTACACCTTC. The chain is encoded by TRBV6-1 joined to TRBJ1-2, with TRBD1 identical over 8 junction bases. In the germline V gene, CDR1 corresponds to MNHNS and CDR2 to SASEGT. Reading from cysteine to phenylalanine, the CDR3 counts 14 amino acids. The sequence is cut down to CDR3 DNA, 42 bases in frame from base 1. Compared with germline, V lacks 5 bases and J lacks 2 bases; bases without a gene match: 4.